What follows are 9 T cell receptor beta chains derived from one specimen sequenced in a study of cytomegalovirus exposure and HLA in healthy donors. In the PCR, 60 Vbeta and 13 Jbeta primers were used. Using immunoSEQ multiplex PCR, the repertoire was profiled, and TCRdb retains in-frame clones only, with some absent. The data contain 70,000 or so clones, less than 70% of them singletons. The specimen was PBMCs. These TCRs come from a woman aged 30 to 39 in good health and CMV-seronegative.

The chain combines TRBV7-9 with TRBJ1-2, with 8 nucleotides matching TRBD1. This CDR3 region has 13 residues. Germline trimming cut 5 bases from V and 6 bases from J; bases unmatched to any gene: 5. Germline values: CDR1 SEHNR, CDR2 FQNEAQ (reference sequence). The CDR3 DNA is TGTGCCAGCAGCCGTGGGACAGGCGATGGCTACACCTTC. It is translated as CASSRGTGDGYTF.

V is TRBV30 and J is TRBJ1-2; D is uncertain. CDR1 is GTSNPN, CDR2 SVGIG, per germline (reference sequence). The CDR3 is 15 residues long. The ends were cut back, 0 bases at V and 0 bases at J, with 11 bases in the middle. CDR3 protein: CAWSVPATANYGYTF. CDR3 DNA sequence: TGTGCCTGGAGTGTACCAGCAACAGCTAACTATGGCTACACCTTC. The whole variable domain, filled in from reference TRBV30 and TRBJ1-2, reads SQTIHQWPATLVQPVGSPLSLECTVEGTSNPNLYWYRQAAGRGLQLLFYSVGIGQISSEVPQNLSASRPQDRQFILSSKKLLLSDSGFYLCAWSVPATANYGYTFGSGTRLTVV.

The chain links TRBV10-3 to TRBJ1-4, with 7 bases identical to TRBD1. Germline V gives CDR1 ENHRY, CDR2 SYGVKD. V was pared by 2 bases and J by 4 bases, with 1 base of the junction left unmatched. This CDR3 has 14 residues. CDR3 nucleotides: TGTGCCATCAGTGAGGCAGGGGGTAATGAAAAACTGTTTTTT. This codes for CAISEAGGNEKLFF.

This clone was seen just once. This chain's CDR3 is CAISEVERGTTDTQYF. Here the CDR3 DNA reads TGTGCCATCAGTGAAGTTGAGCGGGGGACCACAGATACGCAGTATTTT. The chain recombines TRBV10-3 with TRBJ2-3, with 8 bases identical to TRBD2. Germline CDR1 is ENHRY and CDR2 is SYGVKD. V shed 3 bases, J shed 2 bases, and the junction held 7 bases outside the gene matches. The CDR3 consists of 16 residues.

The V and J genes are TRBV6-5 and TRBJ1-1; D gene uncertain. The CDR3 contains 14 residues. Germline values: CDR1 MNHEY, CDR2 SVGAGI. Trimming took off 7 bases at V and 4 bases at J, with 16 bases between the two ends. The CDR3, as DNA: TGTGCCAGCACCCTCGACGGAGGAGGCACTGAAGCTTTCTTT. This encodes CASTLDGGGTEAFF.

A few counts support this clone. The DNA for the CDR3 is TGCGCCAGCTCAGTGGGGGGGACCCTCTCCTACGAGCAGTACTTC. It codes for CASSVGGTLSYEQYF. The chain is built from TRBV5-1 and TRBJ2-7; 7 bases align to TRBD2. The CDR3 covers 15 residues. CDR1 is SGHRS, CDR2 YFSETQ, per germline. With V trimmed by 7 bases and J by 0 bases, 10 bases remained unmatched.

The chain couples TRBV7-9 to TRBJ1-1, with D perhaps TRBD1 (5 bases). The CDR3 covers 13 residues. Germline V gives CDR1 SEHNR, CDR2 FQNEAQ (reference sequence). V dropped 1 base and J dropped 11 bases, with 14 bases sitting between them. CDR3 amino acids: CASSLGTRVYAFF. The CDR3 nucleotides are TGTGCCAGCAGCTTAGGAACCAGGGTATACGCTTTCTTT.

This chain uses TRBV4-3 with TRBJ2-1; 8 positions agree with TRBD2. Germline V gives CDR1 LGHNA, CDR2 YSLEER. Losses at the gene ends were 1 base for V and 3 bases for J; bases not matched to a gene: 5. The CDR3 has 16 amino acids. CDR3 region: CASSQGSGGDYNEQFF. The CDR3 DNA is TGCGCCAGCAGCCAAGGGTCCGGGGGGGACTACAATGAGCAGTTCTTC.

The table lists this clone with a few counts. The chain is built from TRBV7-9 and TRBJ2-1; TRBD2 agrees at 10 bases. The CDR3 extends over 15 amino acids. Germline CDR1 is SEHNR and CDR2 is FQNEAQ (reference sequence). Losses at the gene ends were 5 bases for V and 7 bases for J; bases not matched to a gene: 8. CDR3: CASSPQGGLANEQFF. The DNA of the CDR3 is TGTGCCAGCAGCCCCCAGGGGGGACTAGCGAATGAGCAGTTCTTC.